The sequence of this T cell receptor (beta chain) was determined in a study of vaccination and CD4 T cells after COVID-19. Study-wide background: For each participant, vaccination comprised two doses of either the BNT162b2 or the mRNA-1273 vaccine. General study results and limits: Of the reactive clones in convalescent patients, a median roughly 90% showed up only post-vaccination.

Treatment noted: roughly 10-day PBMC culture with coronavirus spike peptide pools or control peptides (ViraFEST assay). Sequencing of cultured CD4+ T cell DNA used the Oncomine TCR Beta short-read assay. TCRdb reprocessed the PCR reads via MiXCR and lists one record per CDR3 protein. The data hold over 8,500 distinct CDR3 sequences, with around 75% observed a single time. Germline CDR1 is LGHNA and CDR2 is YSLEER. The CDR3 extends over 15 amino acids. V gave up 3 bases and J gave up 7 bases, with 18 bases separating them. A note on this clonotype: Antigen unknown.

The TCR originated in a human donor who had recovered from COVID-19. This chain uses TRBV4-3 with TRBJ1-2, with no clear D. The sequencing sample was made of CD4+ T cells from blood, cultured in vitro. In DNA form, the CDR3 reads TGCGCCAGCAGCCATGCAGACACTCGGACTAGTGGCTACACCTTC. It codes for CASSHADTRTSGYTF.